The TCR beta chain described here comes from a study of CD8 T cells in Susac syndrome. Roughly 0.45 to 1 ug RNA was reverse transcribed with random hexamers. Across 54 Vbeta and 13 Jbeta, immunoSEQ multiplex PCR amplified TCR beta CDR3. TCRdb processed the immunoSEQ multiplex PCR reads anew with MiXCR; each CDR3 protein has one entry. The repertoire includes fewer than 350,000 distinct CDR3 sequences, around 89% of them detected once, and 0.18% sits in the top ten. In blood CD8+ and CD4+ T cells, TCR beta underwent sequencing. It was treatment-naive patients with stable or active relapsing-remitting disease who made up the multiple sclerosis controls. In contrast to the negatively isolated CD8+ and CD4+ T cells, TEMRA cells were FACS-enriched. CDR3 size: 16 residues. Germline CDR1 and CDR2: SGHVS and FQNEAQ. The V and J ends lost 2 bases and 3 bases respectively, with 11 bases between them.

This clonotype was obtained from a human donor with multiple sclerosis. The specimen sequenced was CD8+ T cells from PBMCs. V and J are TRBV7-8 and TRBJ2-6; D may be TRBD1 or TRBD2 (5 bases each). The CDR3 spells CASSLTGAVGANVLTF. Here the CDR3 DNA reads TGTGCCAGCAGCTTAACCGGGGCTGTTGGGGCCAACGTCCTGACTTTC.